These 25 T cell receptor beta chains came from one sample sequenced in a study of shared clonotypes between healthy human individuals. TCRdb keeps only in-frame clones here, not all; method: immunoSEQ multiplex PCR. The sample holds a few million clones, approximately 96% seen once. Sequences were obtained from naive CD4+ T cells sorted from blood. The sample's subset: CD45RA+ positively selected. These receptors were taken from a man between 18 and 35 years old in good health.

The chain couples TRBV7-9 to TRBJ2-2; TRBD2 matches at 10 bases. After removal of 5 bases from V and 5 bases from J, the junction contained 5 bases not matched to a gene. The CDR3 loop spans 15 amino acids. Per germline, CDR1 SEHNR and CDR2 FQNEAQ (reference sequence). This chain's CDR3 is CASSPGLAETGELFF. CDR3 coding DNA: TGTGCCAGCAGCCCTGGACTAGCGGAGACCGGGGAGCTGTTTTTT.

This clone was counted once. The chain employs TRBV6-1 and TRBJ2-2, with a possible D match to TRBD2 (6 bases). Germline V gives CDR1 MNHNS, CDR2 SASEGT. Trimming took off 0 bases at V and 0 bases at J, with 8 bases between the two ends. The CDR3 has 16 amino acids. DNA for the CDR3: TGTGCCAGCAGTGAAGCCGGGGGTCCGAACACCGGGGAGCTGTTTTTT. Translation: CASSEAGGPNTGELFF.

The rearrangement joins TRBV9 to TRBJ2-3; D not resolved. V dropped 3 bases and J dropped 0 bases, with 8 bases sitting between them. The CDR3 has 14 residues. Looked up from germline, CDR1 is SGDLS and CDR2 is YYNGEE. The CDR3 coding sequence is TGTGCCAGCAGCGGGGCCAGGAGCACAGATACGCAGTATTTT. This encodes CASSGARSTDTQYF.

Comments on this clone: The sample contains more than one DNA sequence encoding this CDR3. Here the CDR3 DNA reads TGTGCCAGCTCATCCGGGAGGGGCTCCTACGAGCAGTACTTC. Translating gives CASSSGRGSYEQYF. The gene calls are TRBV18 and TRBJ2-7, with 8 bases aligning to TRBD2. V lost 5 bases, J lost 0 bases, and 3 bases stayed unmatched. This CDR3 region has 14 residues. Germline CDR1 and CDR2: KGHSH and LQKENI.

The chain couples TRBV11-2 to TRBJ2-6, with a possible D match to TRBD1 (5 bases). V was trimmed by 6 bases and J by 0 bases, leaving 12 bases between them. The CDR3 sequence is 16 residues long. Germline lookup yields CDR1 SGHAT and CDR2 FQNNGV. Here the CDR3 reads CASRHITGSGANVLTF. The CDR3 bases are TGTGCCAGCAGGCACATCACAGGCTCTGGGGCCAACGTCCTGACTTTC.

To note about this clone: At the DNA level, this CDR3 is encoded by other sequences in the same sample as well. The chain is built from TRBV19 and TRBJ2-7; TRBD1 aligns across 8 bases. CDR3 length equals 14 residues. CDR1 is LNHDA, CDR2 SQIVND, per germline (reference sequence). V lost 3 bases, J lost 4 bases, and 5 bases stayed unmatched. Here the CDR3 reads CASSIGQGAYEQYF. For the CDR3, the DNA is TGTGCCAGTAGTATCGGGCAGGGGGCTTACGAGCAGTACTTC.

CDR3 sequence: CASSSRTSGGTYNEQFF. DNA of the CDR3: TGTGCCAGCTCATCCCGGACTAGCGGGGGGACCTACAATGAGCAGTTCTTC. The genes are TRBV18 and TRBJ2-1, with 14 bases matching TRBD2. Per germline, CDR1 KGHSH and CDR2 LQKENI. This CDR3 has 17 amino acids. With 5 bases clipped from V and 2 bases from J, the junction kept 5 bases outside the gene matches.

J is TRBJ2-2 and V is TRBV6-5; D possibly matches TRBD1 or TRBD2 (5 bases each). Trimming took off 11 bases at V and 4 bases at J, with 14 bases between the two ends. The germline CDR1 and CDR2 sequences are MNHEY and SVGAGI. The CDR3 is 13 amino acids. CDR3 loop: CAVRGPATGELFF. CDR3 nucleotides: TGTGCCGTCCGGGGCCCGGCCACCGGGGAGCTGTTTTTT.

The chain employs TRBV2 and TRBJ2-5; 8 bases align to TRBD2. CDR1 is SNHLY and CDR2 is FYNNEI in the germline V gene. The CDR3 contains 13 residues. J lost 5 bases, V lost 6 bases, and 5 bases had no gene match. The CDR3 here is CASRREAGETQYF. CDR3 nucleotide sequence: TGTGCCAGCAGGCGGGAGGCAGGGGAGACCCAGTACTTC.

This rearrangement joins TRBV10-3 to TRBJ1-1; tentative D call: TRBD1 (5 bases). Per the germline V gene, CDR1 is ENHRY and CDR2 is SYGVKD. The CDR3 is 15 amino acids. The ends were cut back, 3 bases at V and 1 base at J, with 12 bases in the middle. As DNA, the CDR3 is TGTGCCATCAGTGACCGGGGAGGGGCGAACACTGAAGCTTTCTTT. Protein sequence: CAISDRGGANTEAFF.

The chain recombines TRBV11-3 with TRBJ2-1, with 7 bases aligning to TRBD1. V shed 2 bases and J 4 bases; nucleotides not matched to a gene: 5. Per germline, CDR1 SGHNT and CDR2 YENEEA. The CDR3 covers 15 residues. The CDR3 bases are TGTGCCAGCAGCTTAATGCAGGGGGAATACAATGAGCAGTTCTTC. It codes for CASSLMQGEYNEQFF.

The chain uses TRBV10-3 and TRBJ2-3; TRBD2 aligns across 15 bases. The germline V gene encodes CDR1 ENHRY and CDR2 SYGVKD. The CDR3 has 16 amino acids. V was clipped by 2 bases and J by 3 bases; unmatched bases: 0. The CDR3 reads CAISEGLAGGTDTQYF. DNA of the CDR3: TGTGCCATCAGTGAGGGACTAGCGGGAGGGACAGATACGCAGTATTTT.

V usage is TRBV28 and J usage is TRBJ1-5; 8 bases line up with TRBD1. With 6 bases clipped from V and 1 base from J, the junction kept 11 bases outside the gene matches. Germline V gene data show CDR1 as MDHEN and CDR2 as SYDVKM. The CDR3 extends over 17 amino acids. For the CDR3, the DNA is TGTGCCAGCAGAGGCCGAGACAGGGGTCGGAGCAATCAGCCCCAGCATTTT. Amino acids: CASRGRDRGRSNQPQHF.

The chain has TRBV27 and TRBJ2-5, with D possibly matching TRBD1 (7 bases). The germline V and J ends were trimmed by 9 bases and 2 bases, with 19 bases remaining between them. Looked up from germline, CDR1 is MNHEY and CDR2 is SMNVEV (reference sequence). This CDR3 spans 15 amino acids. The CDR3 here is CASIPRGRPQETQYF. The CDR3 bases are TGTGCCAGTATTCCCAGGGGGAGGCCTCAAGAGACCCAGTACTTC.

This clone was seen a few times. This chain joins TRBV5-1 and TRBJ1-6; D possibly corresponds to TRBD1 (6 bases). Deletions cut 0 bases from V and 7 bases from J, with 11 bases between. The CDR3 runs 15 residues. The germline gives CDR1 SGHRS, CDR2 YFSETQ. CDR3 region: CASSLGQELNSPLHF. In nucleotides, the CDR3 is TGCGCCAGCAGCTTGGGACAGGAACTGAATTCACCCCTCCACTTT. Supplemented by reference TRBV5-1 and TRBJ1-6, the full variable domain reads KAGVTQTPRYLIKTRGQQVTLSCSPISGHRSVSWYQQTPGQGLQFLFEYFSETQRNKGNFPGRFSGRQFSNSRSEMNVSTLELGDSALYLCASSLGQELNSPLHFGNGTRLTVT.

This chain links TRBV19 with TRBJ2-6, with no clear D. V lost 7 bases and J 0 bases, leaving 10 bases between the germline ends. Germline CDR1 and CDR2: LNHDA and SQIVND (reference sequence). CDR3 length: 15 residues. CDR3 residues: CASNDGGSGANVLTF. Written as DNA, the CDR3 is TGTGCCAGTAACGACGGTGGCTCTGGGGCCAACGTCCTGACTTTC.

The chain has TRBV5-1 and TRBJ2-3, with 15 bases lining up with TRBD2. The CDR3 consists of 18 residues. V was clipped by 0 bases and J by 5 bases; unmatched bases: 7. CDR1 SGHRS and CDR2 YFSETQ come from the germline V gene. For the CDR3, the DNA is TGCGCCAGCAGCTTGGGGGGACTAGCGGGAGGTCCTTTAGATACGCAGTATTTT. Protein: CASSLGGLAGGPLDTQYF.

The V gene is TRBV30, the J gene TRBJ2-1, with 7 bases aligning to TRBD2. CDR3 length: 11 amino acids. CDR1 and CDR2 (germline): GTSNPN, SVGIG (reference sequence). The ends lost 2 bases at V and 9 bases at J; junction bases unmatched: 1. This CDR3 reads CAWSIAGEQFF. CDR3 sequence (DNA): TGTGCCTGGAGTATAGCGGGTGAGCAGTTCTTC.

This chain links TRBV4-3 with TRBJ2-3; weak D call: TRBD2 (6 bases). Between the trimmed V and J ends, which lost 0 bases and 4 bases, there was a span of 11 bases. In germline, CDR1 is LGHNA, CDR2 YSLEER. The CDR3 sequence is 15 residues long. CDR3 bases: TGCGCCAGCAGCCAAGATGTGACTAGAGCAGATACGCAGTATTTT. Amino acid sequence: CASSQDVTRADTQYF.

The DNA for the CDR3 is TGCGCCAGCAGCTCCCGGGGCGCGGGCACCGGGGAGCTGTTTTTT. Amino acids: CASSSRGAGTGELFF. The V gene is TRBV5-1, the J gene TRBJ2-2; D may be TRBD1 or TRBD2 (5 bases each). The V and J ends lost 3 bases and 4 bases respectively, with 13 bases between them. The germline V gene has CDR1 SGHRS and CDR2 YFSETQ. This CDR3 contains 15 residues.

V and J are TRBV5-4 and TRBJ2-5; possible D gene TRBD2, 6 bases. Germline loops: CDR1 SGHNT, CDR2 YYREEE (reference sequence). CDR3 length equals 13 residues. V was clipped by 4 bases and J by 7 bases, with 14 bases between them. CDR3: CASSVAPGGTQYF. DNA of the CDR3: TGTGCCAGCAGCGTTGCTCCCGGGGGGACCCAGTACTTC.

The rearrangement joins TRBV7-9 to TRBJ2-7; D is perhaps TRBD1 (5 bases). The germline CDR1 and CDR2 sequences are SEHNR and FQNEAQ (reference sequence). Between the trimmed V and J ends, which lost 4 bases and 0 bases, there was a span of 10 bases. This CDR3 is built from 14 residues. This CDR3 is CASSWGFSSYEQYF. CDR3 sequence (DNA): TGTGCCAGCAGCTGGGGCTTTAGCTCCTACGAGCAGTACTTC. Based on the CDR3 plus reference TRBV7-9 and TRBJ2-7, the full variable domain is DTGVSQNPRHKITKRGQNVTFRCDPISEHNRLYWYRQTLGQGPEFLTYFQNEAQLEKSRLLSDRFSAERPKGSFSTLEIQRTEQGDSAMYLCASSWGFSSYEQYFGPGTRLTVT.

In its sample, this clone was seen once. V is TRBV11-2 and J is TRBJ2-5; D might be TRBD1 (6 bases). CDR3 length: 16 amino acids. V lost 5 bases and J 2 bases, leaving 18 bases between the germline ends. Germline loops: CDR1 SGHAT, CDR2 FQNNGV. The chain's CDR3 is CASSTYEDRLQETQYF. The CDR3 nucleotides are TGTGCCAGCAGCACCTACGAGGACAGACTTCAAGAGACCCAGTACTTC.

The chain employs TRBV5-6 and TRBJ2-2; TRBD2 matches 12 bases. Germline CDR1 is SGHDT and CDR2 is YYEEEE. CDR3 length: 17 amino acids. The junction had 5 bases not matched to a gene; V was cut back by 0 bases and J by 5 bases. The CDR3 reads CASSLGLAGVKTGELFF. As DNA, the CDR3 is TGTGCCAGCAGCTTGGGACTAGCGGGAGTGAAAACCGGGGAGCTGTTTTTT.

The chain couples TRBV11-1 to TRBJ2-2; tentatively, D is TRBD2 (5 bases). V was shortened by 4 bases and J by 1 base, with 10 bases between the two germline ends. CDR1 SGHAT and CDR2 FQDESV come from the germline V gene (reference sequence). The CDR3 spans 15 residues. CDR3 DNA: TGTGCCAGCAGCTCGGCCGGAGGGAACACCGGGGAGCTGTTTTTT. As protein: CASSSAGGNTGELFF.